This passage covers 18 T cell receptor beta chains from one sample sequenced in a study of T cell responses to AZD1222 COVID-19 vaccine. Sequencing was performed with immunoSEQ multiplex PCR; in TCRdb, only in-frame clones are kept and a portion is missing. The profile covers around 110,000 clones, with around 88% appearing a single time and about 8.8% taken by the ten largest. Sequencing was performed on peripheral blood, taken on day 0 of AZD1222 vaccination. These receptors were collected from an adult in good health.

The chain employs TRBV5-4 and TRBJ1-6, with 9 bases aligning to TRBD1. The CDR3 extends over 15 amino acids. The trim removed 2 bases at V and 7 bases at J, leaving 4 bases unmatched. Per germline, CDR1 SGHNT and CDR2 YYREEE (reference sequence). CDR3 residues: CASSFRDRVNSPLHF. The CDR3 DNA reads TGTGCCAGCAGCTTCCGGGACAGGGTCAATTCACCCCTCCACTTT.

The rearrangement links TRBV2 to TRBJ1-5; D remains unclear. CDR1 SNHLY and CDR2 FYNNEI come from the germline V gene. CDR3 size: 14 residues. Trimming removed 5 bases from V and 0 bases from J, with 8 bases in between. The CDR3 region has the DNA TGTGCCAGCAGTCAAACTTATAGCAATCAGCCCCAGCATTTT. Protein product: CASSQTYSNQPQHF.

This chain links TRBV3-1 (or the pseudogene TRBV3-2) with TRBJ1-1; D is unresolved. CDR3 length: 14 residues. The V gene lost 0 bases and the J gene lost 3 bases, with 8 bases spanning the gap. Per germline, CDR1 LGHDT and CDR2 YNNKEL (reference sequence). CDR3 DNA sequence: TGTGCCAGCAGCCAAGATCCACCGGACACTGAAGCTTTCTTT. It encodes CASSQDPPDTEAFF.

The CDR3 DNA reads as TGTGCCAGCAGTTACTCGACCCAGGGGGAATCCTACGAGCAGTACTTC. Its translation: CASSYSTQGESYEQYF. The chain joins TRBV6-5 to TRBJ2-7; TRBD1 matches at 7 bases. Trimming took 0 bases from V and 1 from J; bases not matched to a gene: 6. Germline CDR1 and CDR2: MNHEY and SVGAGI. The CDR3 loop spans 16 amino acids.

This clone was seen a single time. This rearrangement joins TRBV7-9 to TRBJ2-1; 8 bases agree with TRBD2. V dropped 3 bases and J dropped 4; count of bases not matched to a gene: 5. CDR3 length: 15 residues. Looked up from germline, CDR1 is SEHNR and CDR2 is FQNEAQ (reference sequence). The CDR3 protein is CASSFREGGYNEQFF. The CDR3 coding sequence is TGTGCCAGCAGCTTTCGGGAGGGGGGTTACAATGAGCAGTTCTTC.

This sequence joins TRBV28 and TRBJ1-2; 7 nucleotides align to TRBD1. This CDR3 is built from 17 residues. Unmatched junction bases numbered 18, after V lost 4 bases and J lost 7 bases. Germline lookup yields CDR1 MDHEN and CDR2 SYDVKM. CDR3 sequence (DNA): TGTGCCAGCAGTTCCCCGGGACAGCGTAACGTAATGGGTGGCTACACCTTC. The encoded protein is CASSSPGQRNVMGGYTF.

J is TRBJ1-1 and V is TRBV14; D perhaps matches TRBD1 (5 bases). CDR1 and CDR2 from the germline V gene are SGHDN and FVKESK. Trimming left V 4 bases short and J 10 bases short, with 16 bases between. The CDR3 totals 13 residues. The CDR3 DNA sequence: TGTGCCAGCAGCCCTGCAGGGCCCCCCCGAGCTTTCTTT. Its translation is CASSPAGPPRAFF.

The chain uses TRBV6-2 or TRBV6-3 and TRBJ1-1, with unresolved D. The germline CDR1 and CDR2 sequences are MNHEY and SVGEGT. The CDR3 is made up of 14 amino acids. The ends were cut back, 2 bases at V and 4 bases at J, with 11 bases in the middle. The CDR3 sequence is CASSYETYLTEAFF. CDR3 in DNA: TGTGCCAGCAGTTACGAGACCTACCTCACTGAAGCTTTCTTT.

V is TRBV7-3 and J is TRBJ2-1; no reliable D call. Germline CDR1 reads SGHTA; CDR2 reads FQGTGA. The CDR3 spans 16 residues. Trimming took off 1 base at V and 5 bases at J, with 15 bases between the two ends. CDR3 DNA: TGTGCCAGCAGCTTAAGTCTGGGGATGGCGAACAATGAGCAGTTCTTC. Its protein product is CASSLSLGMANNEQFF.

The chain has TRBV7-2 and TRBJ2-1; D possibly corresponds to TRBD2 (6 bases). Germline V gene data show CDR1 as SGHTA and CDR2 as FQGNSA. The CDR3 covers 12 residues. Trimming cost V 4 bases and J 13 bases, with 14 bases left between them. The CDR3 reads CASSSDSGTQFF. The CDR3 region has the DNA TGTGCCAGCAGCTCCGACTCCGGGACTCAGTTCTTC.

The J gene is TRBJ2-5, the V gene TRBV27; D may be TRBD1 (6 bases). This CDR3 comprises 14 residues. Trimming shortened V by 8 bases and J by 2 bases, and 15 bases separated the two germline ends. Germline V CDR1 and CDR2: MNHEY, SMNVEV (reference sequence). CDR3 DNA: TGTGCCAGCCCTCTCCCGACAGGTCAAGAGACCCAGTACTTC. Its translation: CASPLPTGQETQYF.

The V call is TRBV19, the J call TRBJ1-2; D not certain. V was cut by 0 bases and J by 4 bases, with 12 bases left in between. This CDR3 spans 15 amino acids. The germline V gene has CDR1 LNHDA and CDR2 SQIVND (reference sequence). The CDR3 spells CASSIDPRRAYGYTF. The DNA for the CDR3 is TGTGCCAGTAGTATAGATCCTCGCAGAGCCTATGGCTACACCTTC.

The rearrangement joins TRBV30 to TRBJ1-3; D is uncertain. V was shortened by 1 base and J by 2 bases, with 12 bases between the two germline ends. The CDR3 totals 15 residues. CDR1 GTSNPN and CDR2 SVGIG come from the germline V gene (reference sequence). The CDR3 nucleotides read TGTGCCTGGAGTGCCGACTCACGGCCTGGAAACACCATATATTTT. This gives the protein CAWSADSRPGNTIYF.

V gene TRBV7-2 combines with J gene TRBJ1-5; weak D call: TRBD1 (6 bases). The CDR3 has 14 amino acids. In germline, CDR1 is SGHTA, CDR2 FQGNSA. The V and J ends lost 5 bases and 8 bases respectively, with 16 bases between them. This CDR3 is CASSPWGGGEPQHF. The CDR3 DNA sequence: TGTGCCAGCAGCCCTTGGGGGGGCGGGGAGCCCCAGCATTTT.

The gene calls are TRBV5-1 and TRBJ2-5; 9 bases map to TRBD1. This CDR3 comprises 17 residues. CDR1 and CDR2 from the germline V gene are SGHRS and YFSETQ. Trimming took 6 bases from V and 7 from J; bases not matched to a gene: 19. The CDR3 sequence: CASTSSATGQGPGTQYF. CDR3 DNA sequence: TGCGCCAGCACTTCTTCAGCTACGGGACAGGGCCCCGGGACCCAGTACTTC.

The rearrangement uses TRBV6-5 and TRBJ1-1; TRBD1 matches at 7 bases. The CDR3 is 13 amino acids. CDR1 MNHEY and CDR2 SVGAGI come from the germline V gene. V lost 2 bases, J lost 6 bases, and 3 bases stayed unmatched. The CDR3 spells CASSYADRAEAFF. The DNA for the CDR3 is TGTGCCAGCAGTTACGCCGACAGGGCTGAAGCTTTCTTT.

The genes are TRBV28 and TRBJ2-2; tentative D call: TRBD2 (5 bases). Per the germline V gene, CDR1 is MDHEN and CDR2 is SYDVKM. V was trimmed by 6 bases and J by 4 bases, leaving 15 bases between them. The CDR3 sequence is 15 residues long. The CDR3 protein is CASSPPREGTGELFF. For the CDR3, the DNA is TGTGCCAGCAGCCCGCCGAGGGAAGGCACCGGGGAGCTGTTTTTT.

J is TRBJ2-2 and V is TRBV18; 8 positions match TRBD2. The J segment lost 7 bases and the V segment lost 2 bases, leaving 6 bases of the junction unmatched. Germline values: CDR1 KGHSH, CDR2 LQKENI. The length of the CDR3 is 15 residues. The CDR3 reads CASSPMTSVGGELFF. Written as DNA, the CDR3 is TGTGCCAGCTCACCAATGACTAGCGTAGGCGGGGAGCTGTTTTTT.